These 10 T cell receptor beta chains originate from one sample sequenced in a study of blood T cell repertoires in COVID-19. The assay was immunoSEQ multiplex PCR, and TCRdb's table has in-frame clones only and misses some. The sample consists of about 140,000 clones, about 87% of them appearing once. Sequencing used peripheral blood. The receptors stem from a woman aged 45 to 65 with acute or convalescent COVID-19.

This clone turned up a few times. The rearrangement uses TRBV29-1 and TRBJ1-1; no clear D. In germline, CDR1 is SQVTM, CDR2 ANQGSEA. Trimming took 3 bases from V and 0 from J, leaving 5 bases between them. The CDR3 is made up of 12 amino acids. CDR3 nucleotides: TGCAGCGTTGACAGGTTGAACACTGAAGCTTTCTTT. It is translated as CSVDRLNTEAFF.

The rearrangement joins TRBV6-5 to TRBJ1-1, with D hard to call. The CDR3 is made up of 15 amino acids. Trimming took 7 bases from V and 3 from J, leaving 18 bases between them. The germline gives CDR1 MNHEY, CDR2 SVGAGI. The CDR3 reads CASIVAGGIHTEAFF. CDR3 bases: TGTGCCAGCATCGTCGCCGGAGGGATCCACACTGAAGCTTTCTTT.

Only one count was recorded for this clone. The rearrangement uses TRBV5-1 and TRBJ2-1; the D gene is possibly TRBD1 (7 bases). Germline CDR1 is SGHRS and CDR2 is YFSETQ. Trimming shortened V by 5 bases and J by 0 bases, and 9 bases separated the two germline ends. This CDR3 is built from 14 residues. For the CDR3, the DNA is TGCGCCAGCAGGGAGGGGGCCTCCTACAATGAGCAGTTCTTC. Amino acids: CASREGASYNEQFF.

The CDR3 region is CASSLISVADTQYF. CDR3 nucleotide sequence: TGTGCCAGCAGTTTGATTAGTGTTGCAGATACGCAGTATTTT. V usage is TRBV6-5 and J usage is TRBJ2-3; D gene uncertain. Germline values: CDR1 MNHEY, CDR2 SVGAGI. This CDR3 has 14 residues. V was shortened by 4 bases and J by 4 bases, with 12 bases between the two germline ends.

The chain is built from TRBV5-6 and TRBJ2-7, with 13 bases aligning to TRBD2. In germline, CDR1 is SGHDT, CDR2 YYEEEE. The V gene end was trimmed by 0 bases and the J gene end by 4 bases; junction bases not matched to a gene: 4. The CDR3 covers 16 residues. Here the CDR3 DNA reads TGTGCCAGCAGCTTGGGGGGGACTAGCGGGATTTACGAGCAGTACTTC. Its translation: CASSLGGTSGIYEQYF.

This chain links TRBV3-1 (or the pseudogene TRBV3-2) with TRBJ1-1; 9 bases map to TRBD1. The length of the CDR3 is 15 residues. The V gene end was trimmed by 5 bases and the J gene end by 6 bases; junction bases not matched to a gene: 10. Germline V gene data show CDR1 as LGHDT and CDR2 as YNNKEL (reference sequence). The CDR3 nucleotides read TGTGCCAGCAGCTCCCGACAGGGGGAGAGGGCTGAAGCTTTCTTT. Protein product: CASSSRQGERAEAFF.

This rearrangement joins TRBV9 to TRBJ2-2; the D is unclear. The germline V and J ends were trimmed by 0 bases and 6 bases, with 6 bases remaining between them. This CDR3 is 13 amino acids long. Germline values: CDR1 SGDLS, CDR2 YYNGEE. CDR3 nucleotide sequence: TGTGCCAGCAGCGTAGTGCTATCCGGGGAGCTGTTTTTT. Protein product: CASSVVLSGELFF.

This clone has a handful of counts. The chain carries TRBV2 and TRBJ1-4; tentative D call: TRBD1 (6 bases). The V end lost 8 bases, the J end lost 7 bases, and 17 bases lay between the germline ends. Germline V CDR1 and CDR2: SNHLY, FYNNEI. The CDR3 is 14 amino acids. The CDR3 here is CASGARDIPEKLFF. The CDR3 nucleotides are TGTGCCAGCGGGGCCCGGGACATCCCTGAAAAACTGTTTTTT. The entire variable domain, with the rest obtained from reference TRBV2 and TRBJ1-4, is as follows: EPEVTQTPSHQVTQMGQEVILRCVPISNHLYFYWYRQILGQKVEFLVSFYNNEISEKSEIFDDQFSVERPDGSNFTLKIRSTKLEDSAMYFCASGARDIPEKLFFGSGTQLSVL.

This CDR3 is CATDGLAGVEQFF. The DNA for the CDR3 is TGTGCCACCGATGGACTAGCGGGAGTCGAGCAGTTCTTC. The J gene is TRBJ2-1, the V gene TRBV18, with 13 positions matching TRBD2. This CDR3 is built from 13 residues. V gave up 10 bases and J gave up 10 bases; unmatched junction bases: 7. Per the germline V gene, CDR1 is KGHSH and CDR2 is LQKENI.

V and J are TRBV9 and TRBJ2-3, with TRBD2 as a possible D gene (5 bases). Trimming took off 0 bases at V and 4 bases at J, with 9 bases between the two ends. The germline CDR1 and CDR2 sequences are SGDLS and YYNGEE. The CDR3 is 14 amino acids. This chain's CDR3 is CASSVGPGSDTQYF. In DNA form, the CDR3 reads TGTGCCAGCAGCGTAGGGCCGGGGTCAGATACGCAGTATTTT.